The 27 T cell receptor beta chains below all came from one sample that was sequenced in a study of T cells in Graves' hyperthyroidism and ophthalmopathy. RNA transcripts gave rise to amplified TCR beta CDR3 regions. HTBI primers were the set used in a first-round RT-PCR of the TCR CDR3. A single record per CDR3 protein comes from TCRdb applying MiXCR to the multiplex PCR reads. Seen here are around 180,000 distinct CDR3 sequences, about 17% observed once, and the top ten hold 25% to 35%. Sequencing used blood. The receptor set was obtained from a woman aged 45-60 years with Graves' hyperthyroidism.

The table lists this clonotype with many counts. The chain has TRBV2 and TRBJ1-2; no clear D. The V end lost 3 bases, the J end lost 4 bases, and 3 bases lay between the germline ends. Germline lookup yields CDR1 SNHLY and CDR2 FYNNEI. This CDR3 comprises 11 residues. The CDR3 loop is CASSDFYGYTF. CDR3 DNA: TGTGCCAGCAGTGATTTCTATGGCTACACCTTC.

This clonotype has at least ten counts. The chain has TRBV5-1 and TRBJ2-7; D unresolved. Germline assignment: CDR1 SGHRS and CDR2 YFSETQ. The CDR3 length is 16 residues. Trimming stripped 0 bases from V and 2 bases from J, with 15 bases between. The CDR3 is CASSLAADVVAYEQYF. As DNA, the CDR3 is TGCGCCAGCAGCTTGGCTGCAGACGTGGTTGCCTACGAGCAGTACTTC.

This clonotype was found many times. The CDR3 nucleotides read TGCAGTGCCCCGGAACGCGGGTTCTACGAGCAGTACTTC. Translated: CSAPERGFYEQYF. The V and J genes are TRBV20-1 and TRBJ2-7; weak D call: TRBD2 (5 bases). The length of the CDR3 is 13 residues. Trimming cost V 6 bases and J 3 bases, with 15 bases left between them. Germline CDR1 reads DFQATT; CDR2 reads SNEGSKA (reference sequence).

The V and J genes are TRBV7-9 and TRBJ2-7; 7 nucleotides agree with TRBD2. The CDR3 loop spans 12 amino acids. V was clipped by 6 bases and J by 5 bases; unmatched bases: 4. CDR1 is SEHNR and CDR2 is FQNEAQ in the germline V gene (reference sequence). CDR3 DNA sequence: TGTGCCAGCAGACCGACTAGCAACGAGCAGTACTTC. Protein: CASRPTSNEQYF.

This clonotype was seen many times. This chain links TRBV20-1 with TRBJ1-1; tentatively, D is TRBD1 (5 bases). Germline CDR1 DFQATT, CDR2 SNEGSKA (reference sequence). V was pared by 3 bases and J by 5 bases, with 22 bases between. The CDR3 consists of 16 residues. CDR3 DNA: TGCAGTGCTAGCGTCGAGGGGAGGGGTTGGGGAACTGAAGCTTTCTTT. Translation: CSASVEGRGWGTEAFF.

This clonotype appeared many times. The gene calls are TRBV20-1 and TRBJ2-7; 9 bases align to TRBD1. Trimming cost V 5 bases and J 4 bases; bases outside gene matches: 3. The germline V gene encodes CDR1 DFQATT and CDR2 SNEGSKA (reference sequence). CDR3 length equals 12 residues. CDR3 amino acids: CSADRGNYEQYF. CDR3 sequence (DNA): TGCAGTGCTGACAGGGGGAATTACGAGCAGTACTTC.

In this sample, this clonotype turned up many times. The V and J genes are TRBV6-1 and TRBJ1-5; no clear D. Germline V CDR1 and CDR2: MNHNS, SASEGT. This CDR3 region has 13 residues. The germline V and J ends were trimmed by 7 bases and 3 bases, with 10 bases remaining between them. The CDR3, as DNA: TGTGCCAGCATTACCGGTTACAATCAGCCCCAGCATTTT. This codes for CASITGYNQPQHF.

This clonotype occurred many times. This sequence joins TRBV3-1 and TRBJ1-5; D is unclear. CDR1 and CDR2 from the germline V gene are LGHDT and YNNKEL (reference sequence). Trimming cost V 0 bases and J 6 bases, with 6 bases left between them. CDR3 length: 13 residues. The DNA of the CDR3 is TGTGCCAGCAGCCAAGATAGGGCTCAGCCCCAGCATTTT. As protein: CASSQDRAQPQHF.

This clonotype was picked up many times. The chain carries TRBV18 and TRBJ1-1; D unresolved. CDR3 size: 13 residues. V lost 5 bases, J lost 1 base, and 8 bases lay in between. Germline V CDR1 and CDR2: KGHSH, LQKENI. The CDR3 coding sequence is TGTGCCAGCTCATCGGACGCGAACACTGAAGCTTTCTTT. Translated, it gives CASSSDANTEAFF. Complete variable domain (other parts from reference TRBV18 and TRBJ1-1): NAGVMQNPRHLVRRRGQEARLRCSPMKGHSHVYWYRQLPEEGLKFMVYLQKENIIDESGMPKERFSAEFPKEGPSILRIQQVVRGDSAAYFCASSSDANTEAFFGQGTRLTVV.

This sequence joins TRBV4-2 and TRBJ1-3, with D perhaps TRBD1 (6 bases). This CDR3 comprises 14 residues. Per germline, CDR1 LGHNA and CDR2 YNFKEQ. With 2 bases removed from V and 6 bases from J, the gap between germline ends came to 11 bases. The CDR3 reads CASSQPGQLNTIYF. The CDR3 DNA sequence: TGTGCCAGCAGCCAACCGGGACAATTAAACACCATATATTTT.

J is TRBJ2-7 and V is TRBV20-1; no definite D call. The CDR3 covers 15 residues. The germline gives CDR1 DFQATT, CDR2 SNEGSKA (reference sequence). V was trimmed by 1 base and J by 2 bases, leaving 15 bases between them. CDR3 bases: TGCAGTGCTAGAGCGGCGGAAATTTCAGCCTACGAGCAGTACTTC. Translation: CSARAAEISAYEQYF.

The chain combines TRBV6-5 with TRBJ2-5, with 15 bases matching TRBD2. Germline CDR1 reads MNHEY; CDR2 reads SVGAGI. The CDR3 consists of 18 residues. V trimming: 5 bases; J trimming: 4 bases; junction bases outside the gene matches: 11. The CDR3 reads CASSHTTWTSGGGETQYF. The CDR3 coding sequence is TGTGCCAGCAGTCACACAACTTGGACTAGCGGGGGGGGAGAGACCCAGTACTTC.

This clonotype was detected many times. The CDR3 protein is CSASLPTSGLLDTQYF. The CDR3 DNA sequence: TGCAGTGCTAGCCTCCCGACTAGCGGTCTCTTGGATACGCAGTATTTT. The chain joins TRBV20-1 to TRBJ2-3; 9 bases align to TRBD2. J lost 6 bases, V lost 3 bases, and 13 bases had no gene match. Looked up from germline, CDR1 is DFQATT and CDR2 is SNEGSKA (reference sequence). This CDR3 comprises 16 residues.

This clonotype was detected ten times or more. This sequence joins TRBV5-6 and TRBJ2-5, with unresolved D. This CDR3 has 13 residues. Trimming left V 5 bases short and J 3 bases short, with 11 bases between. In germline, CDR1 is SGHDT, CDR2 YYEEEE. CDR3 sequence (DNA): TGTGCCAGCAGTAACTGGATGGAAGAGACCCAGTACTTC. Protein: CASSNWMEETQYF.

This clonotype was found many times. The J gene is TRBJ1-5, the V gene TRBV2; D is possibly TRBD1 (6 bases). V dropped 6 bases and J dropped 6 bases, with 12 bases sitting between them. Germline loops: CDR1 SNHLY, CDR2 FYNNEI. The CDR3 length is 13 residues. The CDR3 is CASSTGTPQPQHF. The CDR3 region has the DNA TGTGCCAGCAGCACAGGGACTCCTCAGCCCCAGCATTTT.

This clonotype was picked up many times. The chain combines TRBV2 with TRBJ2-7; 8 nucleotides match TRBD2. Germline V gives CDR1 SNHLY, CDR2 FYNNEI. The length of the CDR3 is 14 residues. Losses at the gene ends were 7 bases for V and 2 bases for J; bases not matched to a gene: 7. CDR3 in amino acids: CASKWRGVAYEQYF. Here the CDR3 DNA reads TGTGCCAGCAAGTGGCGGGGGGTCGCCTACGAGCAGTACTTC.

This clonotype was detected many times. CDR3 amino acids: CASSPLTDEAFF. The CDR3 bases are TGTGCCAGCTCACCGCTGACGGACGAAGCTTTCTTT. The genes are TRBV18 and TRBJ1-1; D remains unclear. The length of the CDR3 is 12 residues. Trimming cost V 3 bases and J 8 bases, with 10 bases left between them. Germline V CDR1 and CDR2: KGHSH, LQKENI.

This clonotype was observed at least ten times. The CDR3 coding sequence is TGTGCCAGCTCAATCGGTGGGGGACTGAGGTCCTACAATGAGCAGTTCTTC. Translating gives CASSIGGGLRSYNEQFF. The chain carries TRBV18 and TRBJ2-1; possible D gene TRBD2, 6 bases. Germline CDR1 KGHSH, CDR2 LQKENI. The ends were cut back, 5 bases at V and 1 base at J, with 18 bases in the middle. There are 17 residues in the CDR3.

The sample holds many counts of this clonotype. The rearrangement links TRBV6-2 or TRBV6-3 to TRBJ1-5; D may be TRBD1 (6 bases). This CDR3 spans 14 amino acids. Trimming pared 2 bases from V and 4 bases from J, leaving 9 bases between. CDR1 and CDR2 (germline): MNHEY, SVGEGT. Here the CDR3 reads CASSYGGANQPQHF. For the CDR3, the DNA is TGTGCCAGCAGTTACGGGGGGGCGAATCAGCCCCAGCATTTT.

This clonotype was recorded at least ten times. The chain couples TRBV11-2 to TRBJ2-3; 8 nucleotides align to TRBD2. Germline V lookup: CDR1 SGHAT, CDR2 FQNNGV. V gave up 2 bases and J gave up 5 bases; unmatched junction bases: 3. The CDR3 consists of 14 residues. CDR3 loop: CASSLTRGVDTQYF. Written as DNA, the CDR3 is TGTGCCAGCAGCTTAACGCGGGGGGTAGATACGCAGTATTTT.

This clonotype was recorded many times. CDR3 coding DNA: TGTGCCAGCGGTCTTGATCGGCGGGATGAAGCTTTCTTT. Its translation: CASGLDRRDEAFF. The chain is built from TRBV2 and TRBJ1-1; no reliable D call. V was pared by 8 bases and J by 7 bases, with 17 bases between. The germline V gene encodes CDR1 SNHLY and CDR2 FYNNEI. This CDR3 is built from 13 residues.

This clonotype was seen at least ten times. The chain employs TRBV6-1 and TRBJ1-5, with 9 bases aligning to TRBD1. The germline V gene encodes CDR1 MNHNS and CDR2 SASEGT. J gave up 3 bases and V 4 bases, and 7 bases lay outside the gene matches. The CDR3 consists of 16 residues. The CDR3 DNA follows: TGTGCCAGCAGTGTCTACAGGGGGCACCTCAATCAGCCCCAGCATTTT. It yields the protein CASSVYRGHLNQPQHF.

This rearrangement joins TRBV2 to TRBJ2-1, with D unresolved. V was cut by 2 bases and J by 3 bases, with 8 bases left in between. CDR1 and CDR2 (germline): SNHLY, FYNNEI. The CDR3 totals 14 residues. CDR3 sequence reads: CASSEFIGYNEQFF. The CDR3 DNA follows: TGTGCCAGCAGTGAATTTATAGGCTACAATGAGCAGTTCTTC.

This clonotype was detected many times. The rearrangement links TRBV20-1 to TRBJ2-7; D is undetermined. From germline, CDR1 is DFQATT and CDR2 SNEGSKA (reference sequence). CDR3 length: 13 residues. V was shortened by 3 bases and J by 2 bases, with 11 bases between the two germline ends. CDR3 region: CSARRDTTYEQYF. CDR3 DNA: TGCAGTGCTAGGCGTGACACCACCTACGAGCAGTACTTC.

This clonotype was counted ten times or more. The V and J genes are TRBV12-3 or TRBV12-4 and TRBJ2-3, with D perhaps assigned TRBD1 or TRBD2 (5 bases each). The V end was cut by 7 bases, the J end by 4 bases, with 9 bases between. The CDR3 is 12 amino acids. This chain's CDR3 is CASNGDADTQYF. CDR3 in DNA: TGTGCCAGCAATGGGGACGCAGATACGCAGTATTTT.

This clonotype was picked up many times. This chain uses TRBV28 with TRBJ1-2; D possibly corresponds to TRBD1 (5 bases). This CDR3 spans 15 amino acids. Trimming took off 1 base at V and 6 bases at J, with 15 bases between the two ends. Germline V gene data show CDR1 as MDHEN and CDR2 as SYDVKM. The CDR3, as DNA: TGTGCCAGCAGTTTATTCCTATCCGGCAGGGATGGCTACACCTTC. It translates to CASSLFLSGRDGYTF.

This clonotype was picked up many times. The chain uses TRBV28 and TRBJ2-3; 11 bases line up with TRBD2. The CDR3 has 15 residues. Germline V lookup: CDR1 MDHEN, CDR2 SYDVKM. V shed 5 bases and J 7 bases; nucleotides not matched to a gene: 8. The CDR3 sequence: CASSVRSGGAYTQYF. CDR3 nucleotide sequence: TGTGCCAGCAGTGTCCGTAGCGGGGGGGCATATACGCAGTATTTT. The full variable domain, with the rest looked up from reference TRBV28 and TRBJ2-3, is DVKVTQSSRYLVKRTGEKVFLECVQDMDHENMFWYRQDPGLGLRLIYFSYDVKMKEKGDIPEGYSVSREKKERFSLILESASTNQTSMYLCASSVRSGGAYTQYFGPGTRLTVL.